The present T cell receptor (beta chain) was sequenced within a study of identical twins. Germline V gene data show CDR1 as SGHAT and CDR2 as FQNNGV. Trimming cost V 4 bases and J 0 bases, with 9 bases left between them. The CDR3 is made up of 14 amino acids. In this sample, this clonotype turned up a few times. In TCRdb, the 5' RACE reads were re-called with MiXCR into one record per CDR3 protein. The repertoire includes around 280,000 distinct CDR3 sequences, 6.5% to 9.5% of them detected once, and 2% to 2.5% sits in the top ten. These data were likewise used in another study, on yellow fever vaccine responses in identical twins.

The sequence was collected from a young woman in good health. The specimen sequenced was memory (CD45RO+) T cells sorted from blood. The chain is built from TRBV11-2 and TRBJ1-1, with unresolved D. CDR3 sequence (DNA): TGTGCCAGCAGCTCCGACGGCATGAACACTGAAGCTTTCTTT. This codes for CASSSDGMNTEAFF.